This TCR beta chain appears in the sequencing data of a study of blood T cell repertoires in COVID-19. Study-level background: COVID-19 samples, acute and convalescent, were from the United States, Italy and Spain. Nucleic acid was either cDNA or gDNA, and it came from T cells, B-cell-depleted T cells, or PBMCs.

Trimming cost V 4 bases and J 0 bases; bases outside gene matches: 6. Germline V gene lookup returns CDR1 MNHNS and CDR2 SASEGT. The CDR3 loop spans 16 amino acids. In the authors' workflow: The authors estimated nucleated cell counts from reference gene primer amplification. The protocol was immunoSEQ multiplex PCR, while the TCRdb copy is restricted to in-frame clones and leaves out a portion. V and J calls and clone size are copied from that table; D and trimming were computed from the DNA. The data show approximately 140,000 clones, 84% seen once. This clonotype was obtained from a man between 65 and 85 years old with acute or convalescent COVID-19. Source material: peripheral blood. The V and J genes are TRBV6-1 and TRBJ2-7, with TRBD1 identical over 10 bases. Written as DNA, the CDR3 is TGTGCCAGCAGTGGGATCCGGGACAGGGGCTCCTACGAGCAGTACTTC. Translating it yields CASSGIRDRGSYEQYF.